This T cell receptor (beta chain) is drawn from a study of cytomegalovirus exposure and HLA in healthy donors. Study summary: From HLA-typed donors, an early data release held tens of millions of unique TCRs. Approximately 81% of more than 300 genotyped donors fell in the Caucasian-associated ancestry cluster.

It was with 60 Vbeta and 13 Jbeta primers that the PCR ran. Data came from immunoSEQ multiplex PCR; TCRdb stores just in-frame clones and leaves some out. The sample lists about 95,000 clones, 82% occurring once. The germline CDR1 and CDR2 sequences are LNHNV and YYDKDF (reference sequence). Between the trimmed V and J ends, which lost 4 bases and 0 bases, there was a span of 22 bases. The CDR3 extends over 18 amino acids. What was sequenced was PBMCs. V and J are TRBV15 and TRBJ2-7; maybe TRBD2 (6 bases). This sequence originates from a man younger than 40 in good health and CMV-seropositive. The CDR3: CATSKVGGRSGPSYEQYF. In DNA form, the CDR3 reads TGTGCCACCAGCAAGGTGGGGGGACGGAGCGGTCCCTCCTACGAGCAGTACTTC.